A single sample gave rise to the 6 T cell receptor beta chains below, sequenced in a study of T-cell reconstitution after alpha-beta-depleted transplantation in children. Unique molecular identifiers were used to barcode this TCRbeta library. TCRdb processed the PCR reads anew with MiXCR; each CDR3 protein has one entry. The table records 490,000 or so distinct CDR3 sequences, approximately 10% of them present only once. Here the sequenced sample was PBMCs, taken before TCRalphabeta/CD19-depleted stem cell transplant. The receptors stem from a child aged 2 to 9 with inherited bone marrow failure, due to receive a stem cell transplant.

This clonotype was detected ten times or more. V and J are TRBV12-3 or TRBV12-4 and TRBJ1-5; TRBD1 aligns across 10 bases. J lost 6 bases, V lost 0 bases, and 8 bases had no gene match. This CDR3 contains 17 residues. The CDR3 DNA reads as TGTGCCAGCAGTTTAGCCCCCGGACAGGGGGGCGGTCAGCCCCAGCATTTT. It translates to CASSLAPGQGGGQPQHF.

This clonotype was seen only a few times. The V gene is TRBV29-1, the J gene TRBJ1-2, with D possibly matching TRBD1 (6 bases). The V end lost 6 bases, the J end lost 5 bases, and 10 bases lay between the germline ends. Germline V gene lookup returns CDR1 SQVTM and CDR2 ANQGSEA. CDR3 length: 11 amino acids. CDR3 nucleotides: TGCAGCGTCTGGACAGCTTATGGCTACACCTTC. Amino acids: CSVWTAYGYTF. The full variable domain, in which reference TRBV29-1 and TRBJ1-2 provide the parts outside the CDR3, is SAVISQKPSRDICQRGTSLTIQCQVDSQVTMMFWYRQQPGQSLTLIATANQGSEATYESGFVIDKFPISRPNLTFSTLTVSNMSPEDSSIYLCSVWTAYGYTFGSGTRLTVV.

Many counts were recorded for this clonotype. The J gene is TRBJ2-1, the V gene TRBV10-3; TRBD1 might be the D (6 bases). Germline V gene data show CDR1 as ENHRY and CDR2 as SYGVKD. Trimming took off 4 bases at V and 9 bases at J, with 16 bases between the two ends. There are 14 residues in the CDR3. This CDR3 is CAISGTGRFAEQFF. The CDR3, as DNA: TGTGCCATCAGTGGCACAGGGCGGTTCGCTGAGCAGTTCTTC.

The sample holds a few counts of this clonotype. The chain uses TRBV5-4 and TRBJ1-1; perhaps TRBD1 as D (5 bases). Trimming removed 5 bases at V and 4 bases at J, with 18 bases between. CDR3 length: 15 residues. Per the germline V gene, CDR1 is SGHNT and CDR2 is YYREEE (reference sequence). CDR3 DNA: TGTGCCAGCAGTCAAACGGGCAGAGGGGCCACTGAAGCTTTCTTT. Protein product: CASSQTGRGATEAFF. The whole variable domain, filled in from reference TRBV5-4 and TRBJ1-1, reads ETGVTQSPTHLIKTRGQQVTLRCSSQSGHNTVSWYQQALGQGPQFIFQYYREEENGRGNFPPRFSGLQFPNYSSELNVNALELDDSALYLCASSQTGRGATEAFFGQGTRLTVV.

This chain's CDR3 is CASSFLAGGEETQYF. The DNA for the CDR3 is TGTGCCAGCAGCTTTCTAGCAGGGGGCGAAGAGACCCAGTACTTC. The V gene is TRBV5-6, the J gene TRBJ2-5; 8 nucleotides line up with TRBD1. V trimming: 2 bases; J trimming: 3 bases; junction bases outside the gene matches: 6. CDR3 size: 15 residues. Germline values: CDR1 SGHDT, CDR2 YYEEEE.

This clonotype appeared many times. The V gene is TRBV21-1, the J gene TRBJ2-7; the table names TRBD1, a call not compared with the DNA. TRBV21-1 is assigned pseudogene status. This CDR3 contains 12 residues. DNA of the CDR3: TGTGCCAGCATCGAAACAGGGGGCGAGCAGTACTTC. Amino acid sequence: CASIETGGEQYF.